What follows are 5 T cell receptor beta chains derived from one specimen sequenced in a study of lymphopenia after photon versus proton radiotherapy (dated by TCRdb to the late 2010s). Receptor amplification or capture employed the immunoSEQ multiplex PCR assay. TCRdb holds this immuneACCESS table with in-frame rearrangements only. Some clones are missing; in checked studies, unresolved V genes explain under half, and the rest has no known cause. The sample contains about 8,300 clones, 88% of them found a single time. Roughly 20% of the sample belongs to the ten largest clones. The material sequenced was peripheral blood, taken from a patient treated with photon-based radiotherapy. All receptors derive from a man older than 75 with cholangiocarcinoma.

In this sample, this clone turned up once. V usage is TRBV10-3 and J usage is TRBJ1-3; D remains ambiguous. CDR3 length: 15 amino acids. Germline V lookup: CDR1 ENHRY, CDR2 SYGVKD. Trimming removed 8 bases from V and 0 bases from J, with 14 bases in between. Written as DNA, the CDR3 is TGTGCCATCTTAGATAGAGGGTTCTCTGGAAACACCATATATTTT. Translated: CAILDRGFSGNTIYF.

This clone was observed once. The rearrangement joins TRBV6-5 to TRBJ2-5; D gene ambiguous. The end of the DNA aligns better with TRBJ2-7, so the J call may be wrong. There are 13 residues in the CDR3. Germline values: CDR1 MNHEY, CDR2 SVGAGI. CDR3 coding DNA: TGTGCCAGCGGTTTGACCTCTCGCTACGAGCAGTACTTC. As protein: CASGLTSRYEQYF.

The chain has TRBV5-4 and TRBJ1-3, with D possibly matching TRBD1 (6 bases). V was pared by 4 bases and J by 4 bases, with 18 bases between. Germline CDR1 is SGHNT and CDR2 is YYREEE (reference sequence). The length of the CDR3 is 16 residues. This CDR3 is CASSASTGLAGNTIYF. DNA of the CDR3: TGTGCCAGCAGCGCCTCTACAGGGCTTGCGGGAAACACCATATATTTT.

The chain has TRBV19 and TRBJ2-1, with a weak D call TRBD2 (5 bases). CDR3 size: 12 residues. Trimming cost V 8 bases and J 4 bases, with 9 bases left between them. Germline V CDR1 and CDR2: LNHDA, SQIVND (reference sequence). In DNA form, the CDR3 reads TGTGCCAGTGGGCGGGCATACAATGAGCAGTTCTTC. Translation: CASGRAYNEQFF.

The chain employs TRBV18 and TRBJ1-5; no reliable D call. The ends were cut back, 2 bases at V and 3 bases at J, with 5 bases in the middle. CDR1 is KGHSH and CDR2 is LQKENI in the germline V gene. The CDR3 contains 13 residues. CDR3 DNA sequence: TGTGCCAGCTCACCAGGGCTCAATCAGCCCCAGCATTTT. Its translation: CASSPGLNQPQHF.